These 20 T cell receptor beta chains were all obtained from the same sample, sequenced in a study of PD-1 blockade in classical Hodgkin lymphoma. Only in-frame clones appear in the TCRdb table, and some are missing; sequencing was by immunoSEQ multiplex PCR. The data contain tens of thousands of clones, more than 90% of them singletons. Time point of the sample: newly diagnosed, previously untreated cHL patient sample. Magnetic negative selection was used to purify CD4+ T cells from thawed PBMCs. Sequenced input: CD4+ T cells from blood. These receptors all come from a human donor with classical Hodgkin lymphoma.

The chain links TRBV6-1 to TRBJ1-5, with TRBD1 as a possible D gene (6 bases). This CDR3 comprises 16 residues. Trimming cost V 2 bases and J 1 base, with 12 bases left between them. Germline lookup yields CDR1 MNHNS and CDR2 SASEGT. As DNA, the CDR3 is TGTGCCAGCAGTGAATGGGGACATGGGAGCAATCAGCCCCAGCATTTT. This encodes CASSEWGHGSNQPQHF.

The chain employs TRBV11-2 and TRBJ2-1; D gene unclear. Germline V lookup: CDR1 SGHAT, CDR2 FQNNGV. The CDR3 is 15 residues long. Trimming stripped 2 bases from V and 1 base from J, with 9 bases between. The CDR3 DNA reads as TGTGCCAGCAGCTTAATGTACAAGTCCTACAATGAGCAGTTCTTC. It specifies CASSLMYKSYNEQFF.

The J gene is TRBJ2-1, the V gene TRBV30, with D perhaps TRBD1 (7 bases). Deletions cut 3 bases from V and 8 bases from J, with 20 bases between. This CDR3 has 15 residues. The germline gives CDR1 GTSNPN, CDR2 SVGIG (reference sequence). This CDR3 reads CAWSETGRLWDEQFF. Here the CDR3 DNA reads TGTGCCTGGAGCGAGACAGGGAGGTTGTGGGATGAGCAGTTCTTC.

The rearrangement links TRBV27 to TRBJ1-5; D is perhaps TRBD1 (6 bases). V was clipped by 5 bases and J by 6 bases, with 14 bases between them. The CDR3 extends over 14 amino acids. The germline CDR1 and CDR2 sequences are MNHEY and SMNVEV (reference sequence). CDR3 nucleotide sequence: TGTGCCAGCAGTCCGCGGACAGTCCCTCAGCCCCAGCATTTT. Protein: CASSPRTVPQPQHF.

The rearrangement joins TRBV5-4 to TRBJ1-2; 7 bases map to TRBD1. V lost 0 bases and J lost 4; bases outside the gene matches: 6. Germline loops: CDR1 SGHNT, CDR2 YYREEE (reference sequence). The CDR3 consists of 15 residues. CDR3 in DNA: TGTGCCAGCAGCTTGGACCGATGGGACAGCTATGGCTACACCTTC. It codes for CASSLDRWDSYGYTF. Filled out from reference TRBV5-4 and TRBJ1-2, the complete variable domain reads ETGVTQSPTHLIKTRGQQVTLRCSSQSGHNTVSWYQQALGQGPQFIFQYYREEENGRGNFPPRFSGLQFPNYSSELNVNALELDDSALYLCASSLDRWDSYGYTFGSGTRLTVV.

The V call is TRBV19, the J call TRBJ2-7, with D possibly matching TRBD1 (7 bases). CDR1 is LNHDA and CDR2 is SQIVND in the germline V gene (reference sequence). This CDR3 comprises 16 residues. V was cut by 4 bases and J by 1 base, with 17 bases left in between. The CDR3 DNA sequence: TGTGCCAGTAGTACGCGACTAGGGGGCCCTTCCTACGAGCAGTACTTC. It translates to CASSTRLGGPSYEQYF.

The gene calls are TRBV19 and TRBJ2-5, with TRBD1 identical over 9 bases. The CDR3 spans 15 residues. Trimming removed 3 bases from V and 2 bases from J; junction bases left unmatched: 4. Germline CDR1 reads LNHDA; CDR2 reads SQIVND (reference sequence). CDR3 region: CASSIIGTGQETQYF. In DNA form, the CDR3 reads TGTGCCAGTAGTATTATCGGGACAGGGCAAGAGACCCAGTACTTC. Filled out from reference TRBV19 and TRBJ2-5, the complete variable domain reads DGGITQSPKYLFRKEGQNVTLSCEQNLNHDAMYWYRQDPGQGLRLIYYSQIVNDFQKGDIAEGYSVSREKKESFPLTVTSAQKNPTAFYLCASSIIGTGQETQYFGPGTRLLVL.

The gene calls are TRBV5-4 and TRBJ1-3; TRBD1 agrees at 7 bases. CDR1 is SGHNT and CDR2 is YYREEE in the germline V gene (reference sequence). V lost 1 base and J lost 7; bases outside the gene matches: 5. The CDR3 has 14 amino acids. In nucleotides, the CDR3 is TGTGCCAGCAGCTTGTATGGGACAGCCAACACCATATATTTT. This translates into CASSLYGTANTIYF.

The genes are TRBV5-1 and TRBJ2-2; D not certain. CDR3 length: 15 amino acids. V lost 1 base to trimming and J lost 0 bases, with 7 bases between them. Germline CDR1 reads SGHRS; CDR2 reads YFSETQ. CDR3 sequence (DNA): TGCGCCAGCAGCTTGCCAGAGACGAACACCGGGGAGCTGTTTTTT. Encoded protein: CASSLPETNTGELFF. Using reference TRBV5-1 and TRBJ2-2 for the parts outside the CDR3, the full variable domain is KAGVTQTPRYLIKTRGQQVTLSCSPISGHRSVSWYQQTPGQGLQFLFEYFSETQRNKGNFPGRFSGRQFSNSRSEMNVSTLELGDSALYLCASSLPETNTGELFFGEGSRLTVL.

This clone was observed a few times. This chain connects TRBV25-1 to TRBJ1-1; D is undetermined. This CDR3 region has 14 residues. Germline CDR1 reads MGHDK; CDR2 reads SYGVNS. The germline V and J ends were trimmed by 3 bases and 1 base, with 9 bases remaining between them. The CDR3 loop reads CASSEGGRNTEAFF. The CDR3 DNA sequence: TGTGCCAGCAGTGAGGGTGGTAGGAACACTGAAGCTTTCTTT.

V and J are TRBV6-7 and TRBJ2-3; the D gene is possibly TRBD2 (5 bases). TRBV6-7 is flagged as an ORF with uncertain function. The ends were cut back, 9 bases at V and 4 bases at J, with 14 bases in the middle. This CDR3 is built from 13 residues. This chain's CDR3 is CARLAIVSDTQYF. The CDR3 region has the DNA TGTGCCAGGCTAGCTATTGTATCAGATACGCAGTATTTT.

V usage is TRBV5-4 and J usage is TRBJ1-2; 7 bases match TRBD1. The V gene end was trimmed by 4 bases and the J gene end by 7 bases; junction bases not matched to a gene: 7. Per the germline V gene, CDR1 is SGHNT and CDR2 is YYREEE (reference sequence). The CDR3 spans 13 residues. CDR3: CASSGQVSGGYTF. CDR3 bases: TGTGCCAGCAGCGGACAGGTCAGCGGTGGCTACACCTTC. Using reference TRBV5-4 and TRBJ1-2 for the parts outside the CDR3, the full variable domain is ETGVTQSPTHLIKTRGQQVTLRCSSQSGHNTVSWYQQALGQGPQFIFQYYREEENGRGNFPPRFSGLQFPNYSSELNVNALELDDSALYLCASSGQVSGGYTFGSGTRLTVV.

The CDR3 region is CAWMPPGEKLFF. The CDR3 DNA reads TGTGCCTGGATGCCACCCGGGGAAAAACTGTTTTTT. V gene TRBV30 combines with J gene TRBJ1-4; D call uncertain. The CDR3 length is 12 residues. The V end lost 4 bases, the J end lost 8 bases, and 11 bases lay between the germline ends. From germline, CDR1 is GTSNPN and CDR2 SVGIG (reference sequence).

This chain links TRBV5-1 with TRBJ2-2; D is perhaps TRBD1 (7 bases). The CDR3 is 16 amino acids. Germline CDR1 and CDR2: SGHRS and YFSETQ. With 0 bases removed from V and 5 bases from J, the gap between germline ends came to 14 bases. The CDR3 nucleotides are TGCGCCAGCAGCTTGGTTGGAGGGGGCACAACCGGGGAGCTGTTTTTT. Amino acids: CASSLVGGGTTGELFF. Drawing the rest from reference TRBV5-1 and TRBJ2-2, the complete variable domain is KAGVTQTPRYLIKTRGQQVTLSCSPISGHRSVSWYQQTPGQGLQFLFEYFSETQRNKGNFPGRFSGRQFSNSRSEMNVSTLELGDSALYLCASSLVGGGTTGELFFGEGSRLTVL.

This clone was seen a single time. This chain links TRBV2 with TRBJ2-1, with unresolved D. The CDR3 contains 13 residues. V was pared by 1 base and J by 6 bases, with 7 bases between. The germline gives CDR1 SNHLY, CDR2 FYNNEI. The CDR3 DNA reads TGTGCCAGCAGTGAAGGGGTAATCAATGAGCAGTTCTTC. Its protein is CASSEGVINEQFF. The complete variable domain, with remaining parts taken from reference TRBV2 and TRBJ2-1, reads EPEVTQTPSHQVTQMGQEVILRCVPISNHLYFYWYRQILGQKVEFLVSFYNNEISEKSEIFDDQFSVERPDGSNFTLKIRSTKLEDSAMYFCASSEGVINEQFFGPGTRLTVL.

This clone was detected a few times. The chain recombines TRBV15 with TRBJ1-5, with TRBD1 as a possible D gene (6 bases). This CDR3 is built from 13 residues. V lost 9 bases and J 0 bases, leaving 9 bases between the germline ends. The germline CDR1 and CDR2 sequences are LNHNV and YYDKDF (reference sequence). CDR3 DNA sequence: TGTGCCACTGGACAGATTAGCAATCAGCCCCAGCATTTT. Translated, it gives CATGQISNQPQHF.

The V call is TRBV18, the J call TRBJ2-7, with a possible D match to TRBD1 (5 bases). The CDR3 loop spans 13 amino acids. V was trimmed by 1 base and J by 6 bases, leaving 10 bases between them. Looked up from germline, CDR1 is KGHSH and CDR2 is LQKENI. CDR3 coding DNA: TGTGCCAGCTCACCACTCTTCAGGGCCGAGCAGTACTTC. This translates into CASSPLFRAEQYF.

The chain links TRBV30 to TRBJ2-1, with 9 bases matching TRBD2. CDR3 size: 13 residues. Losses at the gene ends were 2 bases for V and 9 bases for J; bases not matched to a gene: 5. Per the germline V gene, CDR1 is GTSNPN and CDR2 is SVGIG (reference sequence). The CDR3 sequence is CAWSPSGIGEQFF. CDR3 in DNA: TGTGCCTGGAGTCCTAGCGGGATCGGTGAGCAGTTCTTC.

This chain connects TRBV5-1 to TRBJ2-2; TRBD1 might be the D (6 bases). The germline V gene encodes CDR1 SGHRS and CDR2 YFSETQ. The V and J ends lost 2 bases and 0 bases respectively, with 8 bases between them. This CDR3 region has 15 residues. Written as DNA, the CDR3 is TGCGCCAGCAGCTTAGCAGGGGCGAACACCGGGGAGCTGTTTTTT. It yields the protein CASSLAGANTGELFF.

This clone was recorded once. The chain carries TRBV5-8 and TRBJ2-5; 7 nucleotides line up with TRBD2. The CDR3 extends over 15 amino acids. The V gene's germline CDR1 is SGHTS and CDR2 YDEGEE. V lost 6 bases, J lost 3 bases, and 11 bases stayed unmatched. The CDR3 DNA is TGTGCCAGCACCGCCGGTCTACGGGGGGAAGAGACCCAGTACTTC. Translated: CASTAGLRGEETQYF. The variable domain in full, with the rest retrieved from reference TRBV5-8 and TRBJ2-5, is EAGVTQSPTHLIKTRGQQATLRCSPISGHTSVYWYQQALGLGLQFLLWYDEGEERNRGNFPPRFSGRQFPNYSSELNVNALELEDSALYLCASTAGLRGEETQYFGPGTRLLVL.